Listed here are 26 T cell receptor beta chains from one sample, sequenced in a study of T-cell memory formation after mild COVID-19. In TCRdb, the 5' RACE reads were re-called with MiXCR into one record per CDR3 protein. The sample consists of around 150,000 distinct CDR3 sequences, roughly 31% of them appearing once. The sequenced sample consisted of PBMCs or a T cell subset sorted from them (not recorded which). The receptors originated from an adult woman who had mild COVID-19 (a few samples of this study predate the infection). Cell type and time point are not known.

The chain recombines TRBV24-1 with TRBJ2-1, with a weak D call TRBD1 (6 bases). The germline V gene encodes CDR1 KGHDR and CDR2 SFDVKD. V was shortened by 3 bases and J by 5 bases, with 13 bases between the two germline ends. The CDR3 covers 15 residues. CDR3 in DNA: TGTGCCACCAGTGATCTCGGGACACCCCACAATGAGCAGTTCTTC. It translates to CATSDLGTPHNEQFF.

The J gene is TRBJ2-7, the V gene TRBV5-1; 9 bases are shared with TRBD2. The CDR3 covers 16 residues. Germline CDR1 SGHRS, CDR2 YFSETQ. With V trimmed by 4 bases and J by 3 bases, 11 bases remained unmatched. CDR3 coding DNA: TGCGCCAGCAGCGGATCCCTAGCGGGAAATCTCTACGAGCAGTACTTC. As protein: CASSGSLAGNLYEQYF.

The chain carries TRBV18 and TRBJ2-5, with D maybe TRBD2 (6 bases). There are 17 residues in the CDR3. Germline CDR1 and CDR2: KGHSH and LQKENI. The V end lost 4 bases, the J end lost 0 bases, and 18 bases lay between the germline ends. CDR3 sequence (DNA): TGTGCCAGCTCACTCAGGTCGGGACTCCTGTACCAAGAGACCCAGTACTTC. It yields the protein CASSLRSGLLYQETQYF.

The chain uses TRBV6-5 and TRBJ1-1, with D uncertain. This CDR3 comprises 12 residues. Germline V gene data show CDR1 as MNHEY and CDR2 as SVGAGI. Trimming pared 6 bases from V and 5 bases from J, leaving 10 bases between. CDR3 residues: CASRKSGTEAFF. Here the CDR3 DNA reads TGTGCCAGCAGAAAATCGGGTACTGAAGCTTTCTTT.

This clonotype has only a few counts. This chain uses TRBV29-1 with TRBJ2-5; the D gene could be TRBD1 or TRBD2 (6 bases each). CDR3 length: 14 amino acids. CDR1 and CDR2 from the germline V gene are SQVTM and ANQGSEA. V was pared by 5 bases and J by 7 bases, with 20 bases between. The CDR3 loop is CSVHGGQGLGTQYF. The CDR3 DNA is TGCAGCGTTCACGGGGGACAAGGGTTGGGGACCCAGTACTTC.

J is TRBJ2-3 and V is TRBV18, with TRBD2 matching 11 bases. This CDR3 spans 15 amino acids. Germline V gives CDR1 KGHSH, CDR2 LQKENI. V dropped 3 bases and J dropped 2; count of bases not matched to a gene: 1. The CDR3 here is CASSPGLAATDTQYF. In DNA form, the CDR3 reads TGTGCCAGCTCACCGGGACTAGCGGCCACAGATACGCAGTATTTT.

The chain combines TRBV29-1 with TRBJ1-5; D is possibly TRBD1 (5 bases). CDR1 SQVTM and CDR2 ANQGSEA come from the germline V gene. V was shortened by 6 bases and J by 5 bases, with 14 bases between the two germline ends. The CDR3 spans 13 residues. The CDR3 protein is CSVQARVDQPQHF. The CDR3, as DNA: TGCAGCGTACAGGCCCGGGTCGATCAGCCCCAGCATTTT.

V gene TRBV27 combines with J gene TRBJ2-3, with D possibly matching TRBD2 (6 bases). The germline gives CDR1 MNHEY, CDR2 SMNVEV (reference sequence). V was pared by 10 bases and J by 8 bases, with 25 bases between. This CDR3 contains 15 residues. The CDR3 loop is CAISTGQGGQGTQYF. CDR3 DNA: TGTGCCATCTCTACGGGCCAGGGAGGCCAGGGTACGCAGTATTTT.

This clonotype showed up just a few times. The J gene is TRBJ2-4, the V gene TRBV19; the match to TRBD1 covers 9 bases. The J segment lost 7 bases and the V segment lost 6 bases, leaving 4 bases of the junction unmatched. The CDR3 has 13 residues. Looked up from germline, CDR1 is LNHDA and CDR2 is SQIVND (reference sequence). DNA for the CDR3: TGTGCCAGTAGGACGACAGGGGGTAACATTCAGTACTTC. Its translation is CASRTTGGNIQYF.

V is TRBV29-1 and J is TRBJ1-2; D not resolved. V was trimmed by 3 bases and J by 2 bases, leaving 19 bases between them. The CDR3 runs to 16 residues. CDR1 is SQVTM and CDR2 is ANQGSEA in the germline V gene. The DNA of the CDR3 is TGCAGCGTTGAGGATTCGGGAACGAGTACGAACTATGGCTACACCTTC. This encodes CSVEDSGTSTNYGYTF.

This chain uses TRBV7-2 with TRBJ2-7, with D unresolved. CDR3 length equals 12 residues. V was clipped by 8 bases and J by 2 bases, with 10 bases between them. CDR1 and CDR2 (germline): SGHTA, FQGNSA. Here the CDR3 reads CASLTETYEQYF. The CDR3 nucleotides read TGTGCCAGCCTCACGGAAACCTACGAGCAGTACTTC.

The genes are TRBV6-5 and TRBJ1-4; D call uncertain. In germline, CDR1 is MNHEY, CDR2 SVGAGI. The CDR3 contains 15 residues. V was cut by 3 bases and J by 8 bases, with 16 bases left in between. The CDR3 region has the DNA TGTGCCAGCAGTTATCAGCTAGTACCGGAAGAAAAACTGTTTTTT. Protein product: CASSYQLVPEEKLFF.

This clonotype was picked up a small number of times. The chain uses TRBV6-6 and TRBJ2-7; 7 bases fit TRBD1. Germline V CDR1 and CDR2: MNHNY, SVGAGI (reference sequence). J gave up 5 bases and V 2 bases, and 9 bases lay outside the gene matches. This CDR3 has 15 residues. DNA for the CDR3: TGTGCCAGCAGTTACCTGACAGGGCAGTTCCACGAGCAGTACTTC. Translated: CASSYLTGQFHEQYF.

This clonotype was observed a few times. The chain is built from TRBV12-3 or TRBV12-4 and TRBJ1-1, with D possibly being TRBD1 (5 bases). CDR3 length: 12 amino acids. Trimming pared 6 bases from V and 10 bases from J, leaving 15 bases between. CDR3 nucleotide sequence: TGTGCCAGCAGCTCCGGCGGGGGTTTAGCTTTCTTT. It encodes CASSSGGGLAFF.

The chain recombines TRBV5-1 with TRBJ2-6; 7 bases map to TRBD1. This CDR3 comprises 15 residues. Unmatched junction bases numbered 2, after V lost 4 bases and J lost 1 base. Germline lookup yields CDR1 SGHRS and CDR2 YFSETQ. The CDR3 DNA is TGCGCCAGCAGCGGGACAGAGTCTGGGGCCAACGTCCTGACTTTC. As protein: CASSGTESGANVLTF.

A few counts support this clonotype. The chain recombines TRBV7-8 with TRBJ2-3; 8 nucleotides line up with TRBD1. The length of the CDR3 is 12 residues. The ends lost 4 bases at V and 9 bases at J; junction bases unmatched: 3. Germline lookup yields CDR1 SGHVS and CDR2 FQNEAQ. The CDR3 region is CASSSRGRTQYF. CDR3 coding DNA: TGTGCCAGCAGCTCCAGGGGGCGGACGCAGTATTTT.

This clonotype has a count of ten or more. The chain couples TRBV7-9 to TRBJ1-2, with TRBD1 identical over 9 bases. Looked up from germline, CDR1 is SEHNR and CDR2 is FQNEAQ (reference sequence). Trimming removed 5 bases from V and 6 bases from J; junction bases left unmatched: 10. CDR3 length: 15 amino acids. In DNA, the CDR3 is TGTGCCAGCAGCAATCACTGGACAGGGGAGGATGGCTACACCTTC. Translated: CASSNHWTGEDGYTF.

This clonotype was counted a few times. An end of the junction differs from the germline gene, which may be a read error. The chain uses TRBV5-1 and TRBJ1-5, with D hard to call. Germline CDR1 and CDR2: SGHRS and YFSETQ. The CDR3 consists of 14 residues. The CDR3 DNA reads TGTGCCAGCAGCTTGGAGGGTGGCAATCAGCCCCAGCATTTT. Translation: CASSLEGGNQPQHF. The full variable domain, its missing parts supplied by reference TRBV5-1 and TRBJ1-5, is KAGVTQTPRYLIKTRGQQVTLSCSPISGHRSVSWYQQTPGQGLQFLFEYFSETQRNKGNFPGRFSGRQFSNSRSEMNVSTLELGDSALYLCASSLEGGNQPQHFGDGTRLSIL.

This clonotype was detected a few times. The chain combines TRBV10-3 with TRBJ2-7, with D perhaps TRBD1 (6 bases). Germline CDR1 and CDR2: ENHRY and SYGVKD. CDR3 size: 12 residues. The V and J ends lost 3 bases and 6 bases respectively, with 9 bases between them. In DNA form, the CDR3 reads TGTGCCATCAGTGAACCAGGGGCCGAGCAGTACTTC. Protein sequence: CAISEPGAEQYF.

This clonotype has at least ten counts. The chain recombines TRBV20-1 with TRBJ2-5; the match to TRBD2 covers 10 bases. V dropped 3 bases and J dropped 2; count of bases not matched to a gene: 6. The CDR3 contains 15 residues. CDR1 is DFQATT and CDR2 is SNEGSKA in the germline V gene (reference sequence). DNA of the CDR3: TGCAGTGCTAGTGGGCTAGCGGGAGCGCAAGAGACCCAGTACTTC. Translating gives CSASGLAGAQETQYF.

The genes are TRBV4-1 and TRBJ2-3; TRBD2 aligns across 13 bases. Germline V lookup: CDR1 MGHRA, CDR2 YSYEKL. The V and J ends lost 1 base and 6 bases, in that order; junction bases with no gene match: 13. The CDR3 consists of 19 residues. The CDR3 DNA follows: TGCGCCAGCAGCCAAGGCCGCACTAGCGGGGGGGCCATTTGGGATACGCAGTATTTT. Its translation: CASSQGRTSGGAIWDTQYF.

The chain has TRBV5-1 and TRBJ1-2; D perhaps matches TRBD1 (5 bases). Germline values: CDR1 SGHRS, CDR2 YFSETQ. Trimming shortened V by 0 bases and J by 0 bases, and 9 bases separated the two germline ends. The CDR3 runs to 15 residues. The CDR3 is CASSLDQGANYGYTF. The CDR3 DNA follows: TGCGCCAGCAGCTTGGACCAGGGAGCTAACTATGGCTACACCTTC.

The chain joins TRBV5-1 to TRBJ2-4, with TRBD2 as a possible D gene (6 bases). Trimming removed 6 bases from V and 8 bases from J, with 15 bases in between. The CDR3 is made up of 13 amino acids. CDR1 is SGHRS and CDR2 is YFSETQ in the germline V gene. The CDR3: CASIPPSGDIQYF. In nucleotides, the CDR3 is TGCGCCAGCATTCCCCCTTCGGGAGACATTCAGTACTTC.

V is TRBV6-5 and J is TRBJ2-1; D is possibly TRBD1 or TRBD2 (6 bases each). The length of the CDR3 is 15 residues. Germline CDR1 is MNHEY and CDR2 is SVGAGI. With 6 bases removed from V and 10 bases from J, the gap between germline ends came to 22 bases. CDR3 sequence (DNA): TGTGCCAGCAGATTGCGGGATAGGGGGACGGGGGAGCAGTTCTTC. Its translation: CASRLRDRGTGEQFF.

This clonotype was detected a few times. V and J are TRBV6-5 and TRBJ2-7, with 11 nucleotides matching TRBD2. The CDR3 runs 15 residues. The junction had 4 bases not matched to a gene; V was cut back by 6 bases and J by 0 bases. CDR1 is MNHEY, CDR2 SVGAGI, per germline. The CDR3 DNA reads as TGTGCCAGCAGGCAAACTAGCGGGAGCTCCTACGAGCAGTACTTC. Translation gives CASRQTSGSSYEQYF.

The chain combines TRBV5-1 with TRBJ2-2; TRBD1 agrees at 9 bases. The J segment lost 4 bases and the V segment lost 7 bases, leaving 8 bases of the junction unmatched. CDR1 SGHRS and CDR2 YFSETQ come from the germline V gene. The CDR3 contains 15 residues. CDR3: CASEGGQGTTGELFF. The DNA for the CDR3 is TGCGCCAGCGAGGGAGGACAGGGGACCACCGGGGAGCTGTTTTTT.